The next 18 T cell receptor beta chains were all read from a single sample in a study of blood T cell repertoires in COVID-19. Generated by immunoSEQ multiplex PCR, the TCRdb table keeps only in-frame clones and is missing some. This sample has 80,000 or so clones, with 86% found just once. The sample was peripheral blood. Every receptor here comes from a human donor in a cohort sampled during active COVID-19.

This chain joins TRBV5-1 and TRBJ2-3, with 8 positions matching TRBD1. Germline-derived CDR1 and CDR2 are SGHRS and YFSETQ. J was trimmed by 3 bases and V by 0 bases; bases with no gene match: 3. This CDR3 spans 15 amino acids. CDR3 DNA sequence: TGCGCCAGCAGCTTGGCGACAGGGGAAACAGATACGCAGTATTTT. Translated: CASSLATGETDTQYF.

The rearrangement links TRBV6-5 to TRBJ2-6, with D tentatively TRBD1 (5 bases). Germline V gene data show CDR1 as MNHEY and CDR2 as SVGAGI. This CDR3 has 16 amino acids. V dropped 0 bases and J dropped 2 bases, with 8 bases sitting between them. Here the CDR3 DNA reads TGTGCCAGCAGTTACTCGAGCAGGGCTGGGGCCAACGTCCTGACTTTC. This encodes CASSYSSRAGANVLTF.

This rearrangement joins TRBV5-1 to TRBJ2-7, with D possibly TRBD2 on 6 matching bases. Germline V gene sequence: CDR1 SGHRS, CDR2 YFSETQ. The CDR3 is 15 residues long. V lost 1 base and J 4 bases, leaving 15 bases between the germline ends. CDR3 protein: CASSLSTSLNYEQYF. The CDR3 bases are TGCGCCAGCAGCTTGTCAACTAGCTTGAATTACGAGCAGTACTTC.

The chain is built from TRBV7-6 and TRBJ1-2, with 10 bases aligning to TRBD1. The CDR3 is made up of 14 amino acids. V lost 5 bases to trimming and J lost 8 bases; unmatched junction nucleotides: 8. CDR1 and CDR2 from the germline V gene are SGHVS and FNYEAQ. CDR3: CASSPPGQGQGYTF. The CDR3 nucleotides are TGTGCCAGCAGCCCTCCGGGACAGGGGCAAGGCTACACCTTC.

V usage is TRBV5-1 and J usage is TRBJ1-1, with TRBD1 matching over 7 bases. Germline trimming cut 4 bases from V and 1 base from J; bases unmatched to any gene: 10. Germline assignment: CDR1 SGHRS and CDR2 YFSETQ. CDR3 size: 16 residues. CDR3 nucleotides: TGCGCCAGCAGCGGAGGGACAGTCTCACAGAACACTGAAGCTTTCTTT. It yields the protein CASSGGTVSQNTEAFF.

Written as DNA, the CDR3 is TGTGCCAGCAGCTTAGGTCGGGGGGGCTACAATGAGCAGTTCTTC. The encoded protein is CASSLGRGGYNEQFF. The rearrangement joins TRBV7-2 to TRBJ2-1, with TRBD2 identical over 8 bases. Germline loops: CDR1 SGHTA, CDR2 FQGNSA. The CDR3 runs to 15 residues. J lost 3 bases, V lost 1 base, and 2 bases had no gene match. The full variable domain, in which reference TRBV7-2 and TRBJ2-1 provide the parts outside the CDR3, is GAGVSQSPSNKVTEKGKDVELRCDPISGHTALYWYRQSLGQGLEFLIYFQGNSAPDKSGLPSDRFSAERTGGSVSTLTIQRTQQEDSAVYLCASSLGRGGYNEQFFGPGTRLTVL.

The chain couples TRBV11-2 to TRBJ2-7, with no clear D. CDR1 and CDR2 from the germline V gene are SGHAT and FQNNGV. This CDR3 comprises 16 residues. V lost 0 bases and J lost 4, with 16 bases in between. CDR3 nucleotide sequence: TGTGCCAGCAGCTTAGAACCGGGTCCTCCTCTGTACGAGCAGTACTTC. Translation: CASSLEPGPPLYEQYF.

This CDR3 is CSGDKMNTEAFF. CDR3 nucleotides: TGCAGCGGGGACAAGATGAACACTGAAGCTTTCTTT. This rearrangement joins TRBV29-1 to TRBJ1-1, with D perhaps matching TRBD1 (6 bases). The germline gives CDR1 SQVTM, CDR2 ANQGSEA. There are 12 residues in the CDR3. Deletions cut 7 bases from V and 0 bases from J, with 9 bases between.

In nucleotides, the CDR3 is TGTGCCAGCGCCTTAGAGGGGGTTGGGACTAGCGGATCCTACGAGCAGTACTTC. Translating gives CASALEGVGTSGSYEQYF. The chain is built from TRBV11-3 and TRBJ2-7, with 11 bases fitting TRBD2. From germline, CDR1 is SGHNT and CDR2 YENEEA. The J segment lost 1 base and the V segment lost 8 bases, leaving 16 bases of the junction unmatched. This CDR3 has 18 amino acids.

The CDR3: CASSRAGHMNTEAFF. The CDR3 bases are TGTGCCAGCTCCCGGGCAGGGCACATGAACACTGAAGCTTTCTTT. This chain connects TRBV18 to TRBJ1-1, with a tentative D call TRBD1 (5 bases). The germline V gene has CDR1 KGHSH and CDR2 LQKENI. CDR3 length: 15 residues. Trimming removed 6 bases at V and 0 bases at J, with 14 bases between.

The CDR3: CAISESGGITEAFF. The CDR3 DNA reads as TGTGCCATCAGTGAGTCCGGCGGGATCACTGAAGCTTTCTTT. This sequence joins TRBV10-3 and TRBJ1-1, with D unresolved. The CDR3 is 14 amino acids. V lost 0 bases and J 4 bases, leaving 9 bases between the germline ends. Germline lookup yields CDR1 ENHRY and CDR2 SYGVKD.

The rearrangement links TRBV25-1 to TRBJ2-2, with D uncertain. The CDR3 has 15 amino acids. Germline lookup yields CDR1 MGHDK and CDR2 SYGVNS. V dropped 1 base and J dropped 0 bases, with 6 bases sitting between them. Here the CDR3 reads CASSESTTNTGELFF. The CDR3 region has the DNA TGTGCCAGCAGTGAATCCACTACGAACACCGGGGAGCTGTTTTTT.

This chain links TRBV5-1 with TRBJ2-2; 11 nucleotides match TRBD1. The CDR3 is 15 residues long. Trimming took 2 bases from V and 7 from J; bases not matched to a gene: 4. Germline V gene lookup returns CDR1 SGHRS and CDR2 YFSETQ. The CDR3 is CASSLRTGGGGELFF. CDR3 nucleotide sequence: TGCGCCAGCAGCTTAAGGACAGGGGGCGGCGGGGAGCTGTTTTTT.

The chain joins TRBV7-2 to TRBJ2-2; TRBD2 agrees at 12 bases. The CDR3 runs 17 residues. The V segment lost 3 bases and the J segment 6 bases; nucleotides outside the gene matches: 8. Germline V gene sequence: CDR1 SGHTA, CDR2 FQGNSA. The CDR3 is CASSFHASGGAPGELFF. As DNA, the CDR3 is TGTGCCAGCAGCTTCCACGCTAGCGGGGGGGCCCCCGGGGAGCTGTTTTTT.

The chain links TRBV28 to TRBJ2-2, with 7 bases aligning to TRBD2. Germline V gene sequence: CDR1 MDHEN, CDR2 SYDVKM. The V gene end was trimmed by 8 bases and the J gene end by 7 bases; junction bases not matched to a gene: 10. This CDR3 contains 14 residues. This chain's CDR3 is CASAYAGVGGELFF. The CDR3 DNA is TGTGCCAGCGCATATGCGGGGGTTGGCGGGGAGCTGTTTTTT. Together with reference TRBV28 and TRBJ2-2, the CDR3 gives the full variable domain: DVKVTQSSRYLVKRTGEKVFLECVQDMDHENMFWYRQDPGLGLRLIYFSYDVKMKEKGDIPEGYSVSREKKERFSLILESASTNQTSMYLCASAYAGVGGELFFGEGSRLTVL.

This sequence joins TRBV5-1 and TRBJ2-1; 9 bases align to TRBD1. The CDR3 spans 15 residues. Germline V gene lookup returns CDR1 SGHRS and CDR2 YFSETQ. Trimming at V came to 7 bases and at J to 3 bases, leaving 8 bases not matched to a gene. CDR3: CASGGQGMDYNEQFF. DNA for the CDR3: TGCGCCAGCGGCGGACAGGGGATGGACTACAATGAGCAGTTCTTC.

The chain links TRBV6-1 to TRBJ2-7; D may be TRBD1 (6 bases). CDR1 and CDR2 (germline): MNHNS, SASEGT. V lost 1 base, J lost 2 bases, and 12 bases lay in between. The CDR3 is 15 amino acids. The CDR3 bases are TGTGCCAGCAGTGAAGGGGGGCTAGGGGCCTACGAGCAGTACTTC. It is translated as CASSEGGLGAYEQYF.

V usage is TRBV7-2 and J usage is TRBJ2-1, with 8 bases lining up with TRBD2. V shed 5 bases, J shed 7 bases, and the junction held 10 bases outside the gene matches. CDR3 size: 15 residues. Germline CDR1 is SGHTA and CDR2 is FQGNSA. CDR3 in amino acids: CASSRSGSTGNEQFF. As DNA, the CDR3 is TGTGCCAGCAGCCGCAGCGGGAGTACCGGGAATGAGCAGTTCTTC. Drawing the rest from reference TRBV7-2 and TRBJ2-1, the complete variable domain is GAGVSQSPSNKVTEKGKDVELRCDPISGHTALYWYRQSLGQGLEFLIYFQGNSAPDKSGLPSDRFSAERTGGSVSTLTIQRTQQEDSAVYLCASSRSGSTGNEQFFGPGTRLTVL.